This T cell receptor beta chain is drawn from a study of shared clonotypes between healthy human individuals. Study overall: Ranging from 18 to 49 in age, donors were a couple of women and three men.

The repertoire was sequenced with immunoSEQ multiplex PCR; TCRdb's copy has only in-frame clones and lacks some. The sample records some 1 million clones, under 80% being singletons. Per the germline V gene, CDR1 is SNHLY and CDR2 is FYNNEI. CDR3 size: 15 residues. Trimming took off 7 bases at V and 0 bases at J, with 13 bases between the two ends. This clonotype originated in a man in his late teens or twenties in good health. The genes are TRBV2 and TRBJ1-5; D gene ambiguous. The specimen sequenced was memory CD4+ T cells sorted from blood. Indicated subset: CD45RA-negative fraction. CDR3 sequence (DNA): TGTGCCAGCACACCAGGATTTTCTAGCAATCAGCCCCAGCATTTT. Protein: CASTPGFSSNQPQHF.